The next 21 T cell receptor beta chains were all read from a single sample in a study of blood T cells in healthy people across ages. PCR was performed a second time for about 6 to 12 cycles using a sample-barcoded 5' primer and a J-beta primer mix. TCRdb re-called the 5' RACE reads through MiXCR, storing one row per CDR3 protein. The sample records around 1,000,000 distinct CDR3 sequences, under 30% being singletons. The same data also contributed to another study, on T cells of mothers and their children.

The specimen was blood. All receptors come from a girl aged 2-10 years in good health.

This clonotype was seen only a few times. In DNA form, the CDR3 reads TGCGCCAGCAGCCACCCCCTGAAACAAGAGACCCAGTACTTC. Translating gives CASSHPLKQETQYF. The chain couples TRBV4-1 to TRBJ2-5; D not resolved. The CDR3 runs to 14 residues. CDR1 and CDR2 (germline): MGHRA, YSYEKL. The ends were cut back, 3 bases at V and 2 bases at J, with 10 bases in the middle.

The chain joins TRBV2 to TRBJ2-5, with 9 bases fitting TRBD2. The end of the DNA fits TRBJ2-1 better, so the J call may be wrong. Germline assignment: CDR1 SNHLY and CDR2 FYNNEI. CDR3 size: 15 residues. The CDR3 loop reads CASSDRLAGNNEQFF. The DNA for the CDR3 is TGTGCCAGCAGTGATCGGCTAGCGGGGAACAATGAGCAGTTCTTC.

This clonotype was counted between two and nine times. For the CDR3, the DNA is TGCGCCAGCAGCCAAGGACAGGGGGGAGCCTACGAGCAGTACTTC. This gives the protein CASSQGQGGAYEQYF. This chain joins TRBV4-1 and TRBJ2-7; 9 positions match TRBD1. Germline CDR1 is MGHRA and CDR2 is YSYEKL. The V segment lost 1 base and the J segment 2 bases; nucleotides outside the gene matches: 3. The CDR3 has 15 residues.

This clonotype was seen a few times. J is TRBJ2-7 and V is TRBV12-3 or TRBV12-4, with 8 bases lining up with TRBD1. The CDR3 spans 15 residues. V gave up 6 bases and J gave up 2 bases; unmatched junction bases: 9. The CDR3 nucleotides are TGTGCCAGCAGCCACGGACAGGGCTCCCCCTACGAGCAGTACTTC. The encoded protein is CASSHGQGSPYEQYF.

About this clonotype: At one boundary the junction diverges from the germline segment, which might be a read error. This chain joins TRBV12-3 or TRBV12-4 and TRBJ2-3; TRBD2 matches 10 bases. The CDR3 totals 17 residues. CDR3 residues: CAGSQGPLAGVTDTQYF. CDR3 nucleotide sequence: TGTGCCGGCAGTCAAGGACCCCTAGCGGGAGTGACAGATACGCAGTATTTT.

For the CDR3, the DNA is TGTGCCAGCAGTGACTCAGAGGCCGGGGAGCTGTTTTTT. It is translated as CASSDSEAGELFF. The rearrangement links TRBV6-4 to TRBJ2-2; D remains ambiguous. CDR1 MRHNA and CDR2 SNTAGT come from the germline V gene. The CDR3 is 13 amino acids. V shed 0 bases and J shed 6 bases, with 5 bases lying between them.

The chain uses TRBV19 and TRBJ2-1, with D maybe TRBD1 (6 bases). Per germline, CDR1 LNHDA and CDR2 SQIVND (reference sequence). Trimming pared 5 bases from V and 2 bases from J, leaving 16 bases between. CDR3 length: 16 amino acids. DNA for the CDR3: TGTGCCAGTAGTTGGAACAGGGTCAGCGCCTACAATGAGCAGTTCTTC. Its translation: CASSWNRVSAYNEQFF.

This clonotype turned up a few times. V is TRBV29-1 and J is TRBJ2-7; tentatively, D is TRBD2 (6 bases). The CDR3 is 13 residues long. Germline V lookup: CDR1 SQVTM, CDR2 ANQGSEA. V was clipped by 4 bases and J by 7 bases, with 17 bases between them. The CDR3 loop is CSVVVGASVEQYF. The CDR3 coding sequence is TGCAGCGTTGTTGTCGGGGCTAGCGTGGAGCAGTACTTC.

This clonotype came up a few times. This rearrangement joins TRBV28 to TRBJ1-4; TRBD1 agrees at 8 bases. The germline CDR1 and CDR2 sequences are MDHEN and SYDVKM. The CDR3 is made up of 16 amino acids. The J segment lost 7 bases and the V segment lost 5 bases, leaving 12 bases of the junction unmatched. CDR3 nucleotides: TGTGCCAGCAGTCTGGTTTCGTCCGGGACAGGTGAAAAACTGTTTTTT. Amino acid sequence: CASSLVSSGTGEKLFF. The whole variable domain, filled in from reference TRBV28 and TRBJ1-4, reads DVKVTQSSRYLVKRTGEKVFLECVQDMDHENMFWYRQDPGLGLRLIYFSYDVKMKEKGDIPEGYSVSREKKERFSLILESASTNQTSMYLCASSLVSSGTGEKLFFGSGTQLSVL.

V usage is TRBV7-2 and J usage is TRBJ2-3; TRBD2 might be the D (6 bases). Germline V gives CDR1 SGHTA, CDR2 FQGNSA. The CDR3 consists of 14 residues. V gave up 4 bases and J gave up 0 bases, with 8 bases separating them. The CDR3 loop reads CASSWGVSTDTQYF. DNA of the CDR3: TGTGCCAGCAGCTGGGGGGTGAGCACAGATACGCAGTATTTT. Filled out from reference TRBV7-2 and TRBJ2-3, the complete variable domain reads GAGVSQSPSNKVTEKGKDVELRCDPISGHTALYWYRQSLGQGLEFLIYFQGNSAPDKSGLPSDRFSAERTGGSVSTLTIQRTQQEDSAVYLCASSWGVSTDTQYFGPGTRLTVL.

The rearrangement joins TRBV6-1 to TRBJ1-5; a weak D match, TRBD1 (5 bases). This CDR3 is built from 16 residues. Germline assignment: CDR1 MNHNS and CDR2 SASEGT. The V and J ends lost 1 base and 0 bases respectively, with 10 bases between them. CDR3 in DNA: TGTGCCAGCAGTGAAGGGACAAACTATAGCAATCAGCCCCAGCATTTT. This gives the protein CASSEGTNYSNQPQHF.

The rearrangement links TRBV12-3 or TRBV12-4 to TRBJ2-3; weak D call: TRBD2 (5 bases). This CDR3 is built from 16 residues. V dropped 2 bases and J dropped 0 bases, with 12 bases sitting between them. For the CDR3, the DNA is TGTGCCAGCAGTTTAATAGGACTTGCTAGCACAGATACGCAGTATTTT. Protein product: CASSLIGLASTDTQYF.

J is TRBJ1-4 and V is TRBV7-9; 9 nucleotides agree with TRBD1. The CDR3 is made up of 16 amino acids. The germline V gene has CDR1 SEHNR and CDR2 FQNEAQ (reference sequence). V lost 4 bases, J lost 7 bases, and 10 bases stayed unmatched. The CDR3 protein is CASSSLGQGMGEKLFF. The CDR3 DNA reads TGTGCCAGCAGCTCTTTGGGACAGGGCATGGGTGAAAAACTGTTTTTT.

The J gene is TRBJ2-7, the V gene TRBV12-3 or TRBV12-4, with 9 bases matching TRBD1. CDR3 length: 15 residues. Trimming cost V 3 bases and J 6 bases; bases outside gene matches: 9. CDR3 nucleotide sequence: TGTGCCAGCAGTTTCGGGTTAACAGGGGGCGGCGAGCAGTACTTC. As protein: CASSFGLTGGGEQYF.

There are a few counts of this clonotype. This chain connects TRBV7-9 to TRBJ1-1; D is possibly TRBD1 (5 bases). Trimming took 5 bases from V and 11 from J, leaving 12 bases between them. The CDR3 spans 11 residues. Looked up from germline, CDR1 is SEHNR and CDR2 is FQNEAQ (reference sequence). CDR3 residues: CASSEARAAFF. The CDR3 DNA reads as TGTGCCAGCAGCGAGGCCAGGGCTGCTTTCTTT. The entire variable domain, with the rest obtained from reference TRBV7-9 and TRBJ1-1, is as follows: DTGVSQNPRHKITKRGQNVTFRCDPISEHNRLYWYRQTLGQGPEFLTYFQNEAQLEKSRLLSDRFSAERPKGSFSTLEIQRTEQGDSAMYLCASSEARAAFFGQGTRLTVV.

This clonotype was seen more than once but under ten times. The rearrangement joins TRBV4-1 to TRBJ2-1; 12 nucleotides align to TRBD2. V gave up 3 bases and J gave up 9 bases; unmatched junction bases: 6. Germline V gives CDR1 MGHRA, CDR2 YSYEKL. There are 15 residues in the CDR3. The DNA for the CDR3 is TGCGCCAGCAGCCAGCCGACTAGCGGGAGAAGTGAGCAGTTCTTC. Translation gives CASSQPTSGRSEQFF.

V is TRBV20-1 and J is TRBJ2-4; D might be TRBD1 (5 bases). Trimming took off 3 bases at V and 11 bases at J, with 11 bases between the two ends. This CDR3 is 11 amino acids long. Germline V gives CDR1 DFQATT, CDR2 SNEGSKA (reference sequence). CDR3: CSASLDTLQYF. The CDR3, as DNA: TGCAGTGCTAGCCTGGACACTCTTCAGTACTTC.

The chain employs TRBV7-8 and TRBJ2-3, with 9 bases matching TRBD2. After removal of 2 bases from V and 2 bases from J, the junction contained 11 bases not matched to a gene. Germline CDR1 is SGHVS and CDR2 is FQNEAQ. The CDR3 has 18 residues. As DNA, the CDR3 is TGTGCCAGCAGCTTATTGGGGGGGGCTAGCGGGATCACAGATACGCAGTATTTT. This sequence encodes CASSLLGGASGITDTQYF.

This clonotype has more than one count but fewer than ten. This sequence joins TRBV5-5 and TRBJ2-2; D remains ambiguous. This CDR3 is 13 amino acids long. V was cut by 0 bases and J by 7 bases, with 7 bases left in between. Germline assignment: CDR1 SGHKS and CDR2 YYEKEE (reference sequence). Here the CDR3 DNA reads TGTGCCAGCAGCTTGGTTCTATACGGGGAGCTGTTTTTT. It yields the protein CASSLVLYGELFF.

This clonotype was counted between two and nine times. The genes are TRBV2 and TRBJ2-5; 9 bases match TRBD2. Germline CDR1 reads SNHLY; CDR2 reads FYNNEI. V dropped 7 bases and J dropped 5; count of bases not matched to a gene: 5. The CDR3 covers 13 residues. DNA of the CDR3: TGTGCCAGCATGCCAGCGGGGGGTGAGACCCAGTACTTC. Residues: CASMPAGGETQYF.

The chain combines TRBV7-2 with TRBJ2-4; 8 bases match TRBD2. Germline V lookup: CDR1 SGHTA, CDR2 FQGNSA. The CDR3 is 14 amino acids. J lost 6 bases, V lost 5 bases, and 6 bases had no gene match. CDR3 sequence: CASSPPGLGNIQYF. The CDR3 nucleotides are TGTGCCAGCAGCCCTCCGGGACTAGGAAACATTCAGTACTTC.